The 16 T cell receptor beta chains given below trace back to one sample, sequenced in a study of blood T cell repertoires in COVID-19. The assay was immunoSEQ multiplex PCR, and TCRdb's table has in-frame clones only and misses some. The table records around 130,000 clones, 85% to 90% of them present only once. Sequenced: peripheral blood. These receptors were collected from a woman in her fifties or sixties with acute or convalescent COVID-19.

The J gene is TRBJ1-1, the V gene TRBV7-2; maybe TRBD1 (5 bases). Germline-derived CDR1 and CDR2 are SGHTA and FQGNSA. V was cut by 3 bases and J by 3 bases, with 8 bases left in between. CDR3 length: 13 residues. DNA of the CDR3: TGTGCCAGCAGCTTTTTCAGGGACACTGAAGCTTTCTTT. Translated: CASSFFRDTEAFF.

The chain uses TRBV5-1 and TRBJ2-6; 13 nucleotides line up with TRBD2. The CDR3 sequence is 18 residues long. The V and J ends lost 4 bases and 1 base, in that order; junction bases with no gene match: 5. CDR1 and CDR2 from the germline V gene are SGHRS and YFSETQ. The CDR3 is CASSPPGLAGSGANVLTF. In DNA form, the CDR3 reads TGCGCCAGCAGCCCCCCGGGACTAGCGGGATCTGGGGCCAACGTCCTGACTTTC.

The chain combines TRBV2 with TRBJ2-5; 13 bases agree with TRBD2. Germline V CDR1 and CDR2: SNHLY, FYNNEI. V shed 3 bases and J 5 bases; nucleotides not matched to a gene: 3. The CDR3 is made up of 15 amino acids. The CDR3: CASSEQTSGGETQYF. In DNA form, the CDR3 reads TGTGCCAGCAGTGAGCAGACTAGCGGGGGGGAGACCCAGTACTTC.

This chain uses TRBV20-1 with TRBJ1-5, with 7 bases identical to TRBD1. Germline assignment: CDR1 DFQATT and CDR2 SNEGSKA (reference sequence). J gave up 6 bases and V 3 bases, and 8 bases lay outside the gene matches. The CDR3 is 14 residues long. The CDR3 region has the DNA TGCAGTGCTAGTGTACAGGGGTTCGGTCAGCCCCAGCATTTT. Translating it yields CSASVQGFGQPQHF.

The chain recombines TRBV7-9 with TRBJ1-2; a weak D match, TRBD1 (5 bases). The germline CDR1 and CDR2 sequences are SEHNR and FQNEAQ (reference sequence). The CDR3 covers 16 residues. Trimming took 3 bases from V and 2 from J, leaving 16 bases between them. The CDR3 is CASSFPARVQNYGYTF. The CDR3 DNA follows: TGTGCCAGCAGCTTCCCCGCCAGGGTGCAAAACTATGGCTACACCTTC.

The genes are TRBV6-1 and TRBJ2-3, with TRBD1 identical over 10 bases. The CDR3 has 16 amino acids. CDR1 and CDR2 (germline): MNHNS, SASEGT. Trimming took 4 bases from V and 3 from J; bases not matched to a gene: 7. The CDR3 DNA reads TGTGCCAGCAGTGTCAAGGACAGGGGGTTTACAGATACGCAGTATTTT. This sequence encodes CASSVKDRGFTDTQYF.

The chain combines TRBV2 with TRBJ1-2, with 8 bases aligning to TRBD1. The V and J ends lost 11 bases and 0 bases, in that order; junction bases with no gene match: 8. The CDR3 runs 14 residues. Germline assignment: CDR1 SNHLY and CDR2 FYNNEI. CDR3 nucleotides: TGTGCCCGGCGTGGACAGGGACCTAACTATGGCTACACCTTC. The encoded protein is CARRGQGPNYGYTF.

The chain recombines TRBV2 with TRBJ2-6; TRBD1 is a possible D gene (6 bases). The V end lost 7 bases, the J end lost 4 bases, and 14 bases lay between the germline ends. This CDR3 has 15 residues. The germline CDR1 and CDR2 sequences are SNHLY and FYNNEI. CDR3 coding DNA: TGTGCCAGCATCCCCCAGGGGCGGGGGGCCAACGTCCTGACTTTC. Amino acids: CASIPQGRGANVLTF.

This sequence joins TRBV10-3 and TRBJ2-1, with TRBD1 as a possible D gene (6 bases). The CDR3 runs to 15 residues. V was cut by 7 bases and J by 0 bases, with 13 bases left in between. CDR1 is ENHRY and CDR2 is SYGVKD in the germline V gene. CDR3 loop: CAINPQGSSYNEQFF. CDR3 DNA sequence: TGTGCCATCAACCCCCAGGGGAGCTCCTACAATGAGCAGTTCTTC.

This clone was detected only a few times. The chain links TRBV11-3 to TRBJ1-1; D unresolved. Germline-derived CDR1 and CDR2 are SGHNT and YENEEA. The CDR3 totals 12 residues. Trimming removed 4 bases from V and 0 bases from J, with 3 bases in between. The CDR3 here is CASSSMNTEAFF. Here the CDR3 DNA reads TGTGCCAGCAGCTCCATGAACACTGAAGCTTTCTTT.

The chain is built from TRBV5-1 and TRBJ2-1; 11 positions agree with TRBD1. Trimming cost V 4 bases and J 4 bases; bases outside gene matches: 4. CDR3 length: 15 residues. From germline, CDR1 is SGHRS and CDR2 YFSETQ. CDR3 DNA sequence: TGCGCCAGCAGCGGTGGACAGGGGGCTTACAATGAGCAGTTCTTC. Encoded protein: CASSGGQGAYNEQFF.

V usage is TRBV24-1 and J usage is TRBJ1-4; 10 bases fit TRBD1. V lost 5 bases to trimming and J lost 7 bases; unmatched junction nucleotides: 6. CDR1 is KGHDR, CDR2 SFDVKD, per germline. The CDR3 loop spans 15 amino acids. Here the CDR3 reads CATSVRTGGGEKLFF. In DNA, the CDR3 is TGTGCCACCAGTGTCCGGACAGGGGGAGGTGAAAAACTGTTTTTT.

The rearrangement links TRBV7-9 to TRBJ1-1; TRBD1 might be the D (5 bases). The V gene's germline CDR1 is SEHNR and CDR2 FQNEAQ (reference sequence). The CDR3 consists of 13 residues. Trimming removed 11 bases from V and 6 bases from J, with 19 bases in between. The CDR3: CAGARVGFAEAFF. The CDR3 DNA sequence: TGTGCCGGGGCCAGGGTTGGATTCGCTGAAGCTTTCTTT.

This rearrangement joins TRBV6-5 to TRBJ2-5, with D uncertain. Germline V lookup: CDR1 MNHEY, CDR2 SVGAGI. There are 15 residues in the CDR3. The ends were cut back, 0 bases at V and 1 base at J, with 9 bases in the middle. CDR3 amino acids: CASSYSKRFQETQYF. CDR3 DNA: TGTGCCAGCAGTTACTCGAAGAGGTTCCAAGAGACCCAGTACTTC.

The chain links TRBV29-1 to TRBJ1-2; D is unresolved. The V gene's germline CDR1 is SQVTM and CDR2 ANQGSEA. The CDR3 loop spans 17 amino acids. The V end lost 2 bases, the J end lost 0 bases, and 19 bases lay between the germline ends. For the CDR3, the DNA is TGCAGCGTTGAACTCGGGAAGAGGGAGGGCTCTAACTATGGCTACACCTTC. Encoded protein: CSVELGKREGSNYGYTF.

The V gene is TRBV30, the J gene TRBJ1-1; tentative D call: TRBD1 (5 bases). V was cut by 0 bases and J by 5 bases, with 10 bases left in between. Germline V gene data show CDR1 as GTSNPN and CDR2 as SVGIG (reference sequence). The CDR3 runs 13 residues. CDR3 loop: CAWSVSGWTEAFF. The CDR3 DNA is TGTGCCTGGAGTGTCTCAGGGTGGACTGAAGCTTTCTTT.